This T cell receptor beta chain was retrieved from a study of low-dose radiotherapy and immunotherapy resistance in tumors. The overall study: Patients were treated with intravenous nivolumab at 240 mg every two weeks and were also dosed with ipilimumab at 1 mg/kg every six weeks.

With TRAV- and TRBV-specific primers, first-strand cDNA was made, covering the alpha and beta chains. The authors amplified TCRs for 20 to 25 PCR cycles with a constant-region primer and a V-primer adapter. Using its own MiXCR run on the reads, TCRdb lists one record per CDR3 protein. Of 100,000 or so distinct CDR3 sequences listed, less than 25% were seen once; the top ten hold 4.1%. The sample's time point: after trial treatment. Treatment described: LDRT plus nivolumab, ipilimumab, low-dose cyclophosphamide and aspirin (RACIN trial). Donors, who were enrolled in a single-arm phase I dose-escalation trial, received nivolumab, ipilimumab, aspirin, low-dose cyclophosphamide and low-dose radiotherapy. The CDR3 has 14 amino acids. The ends were cut back, 0 bases at V and 9 bases at J, with 12 bases in the middle. Germline CDR1 and CDR2: LGHDT and YNNKEL (reference sequence). This clonotype was counted at least ten times.

The sample in question was PBMCs, obtained after low-dose radiotherapy plus immunotherapy. The gene calls are TRBV3-1 and TRBJ2-1; D is possibly TRBD1 (6 bases). This clonotype was obtained from a male donor with prostate cancer. CDR3 loop: CASSQERGGREQFF. The CDR3 coding sequence is TGTGCCAGCAGCCAAGAAAGAGGGGGACGTGAGCAGTTCTTC.